The 10 T cell receptor beta chains below were found in one sample sequenced in a study of T cells after yellow fever vaccination. TCRdb used MiXCR to reprocess the 5' RACE reads, holding one entry per CDR3 protein. The table records about 120,000 distinct CDR3 sequences, around 9.8% of them present only once. Here the sequenced sample was CD8+ T cells sorted from PBMCs, taken on the day of the yellow fever booster vaccination. The source is a man younger than 35 who received the YFV17D yellow fever vaccine.

This clonotype was detected a few times. The chain couples TRBV27 to TRBJ2-3; TRBD1 agrees at 7 bases. Unmatched junction bases numbered 6, after V lost 5 bases and J lost 4 bases. The CDR3 totals 14 residues. Germline V gene data show CDR1 as MNHEY and CDR2 as SMNVEV (reference sequence). The CDR3 spells CASSIQGIADTQYF. Written as DNA, the CDR3 is TGTGCCAGCAGTATACAGGGGATCGCAGATACGCAGTATTTT.

This clonotype was observed many times. The rearrangement uses TRBV20-1 and TRBJ2-2, with 7 bases that match TRBD1. The germline gives CDR1 DFQATT, CDR2 SNEGSKA (reference sequence). CDR3 length: 13 amino acids. With 5 bases clipped from V and 3 bases from J, the junction kept 3 bases outside the gene matches. DNA of the CDR3: TGCAGTGCTGACAGGGTAGACACCGGGGAGCTGTTTTTT. This sequence encodes CSADRVDTGELFF.

The chain links TRBV7-8 to TRBJ2-1; D ambiguous. The CDR3 runs 15 residues. CDR1 is SGHVS and CDR2 is FQNEAQ in the germline V gene. Trimming left V 8 bases short and J 1 base short, with 15 bases between. In nucleotides, the CDR3 is TGTGCCAGCTCGGATCTAGGCGTTTCCTACAATGAGCAGTTCTTC. As protein: CASSDLGVSYNEQFF. The variable domain in full, completed from reference TRBV7-8 and TRBJ2-1, reads GAGVSQSPRYKVAKRGQDVALRCDPISGHVSLFWYQQALGQGPEFLTYFQNEAQLDKSGLPSDRFFAERPEGSVSTLKIQRTQQEDSAVYLCASSDLGVSYNEQFFGPGTRLTVL.

This clonotype occurred many times. The chain has TRBV4-3 and TRBJ1-2, with no clear D. The CDR3 has 18 amino acids. The V end was cut by 1 base, the J end by 2 bases, with 20 bases between. The germline gives CDR1 LGHNA, CDR2 YSLEER. The CDR3 DNA reads TGCGCCAGCAGCCAAGGTCCCCCACGCGGAGGATTCAACTATGGCTACACCTTC. Amino acids: CASSQGPPRGGFNYGYTF.

This clonotype occurred a few times. The J gene is TRBJ1-5, the V gene TRBV13; D gene uncertain. From germline, CDR1 is PRHDT and CDR2 FYEKMQ (reference sequence). The V gene lost 1 base and the J gene lost 7 bases, with 5 bases spanning the gap. The CDR3 is 12 amino acids. As DNA, the CDR3 is TGTGCCAGCAGCTTAGCAGCCCAGCCCCAGCATTTT. It codes for CASSLAAQPQHF.

This clonotype appeared many times. The chain couples TRBV29-1 to TRBJ1-1; 8 nucleotides align to TRBD1. There are 13 residues in the CDR3. Trimming at V came to 8 bases and at J to 6 bases, leaving 11 bases not matched to a gene. Germline V lookup: CDR1 SQVTM, CDR2 ANQGSEA. CDR3: CSTWGQGASEAFF. CDR3 in DNA: TGCAGCACCTGGGGGCAGGGGGCATCTGAAGCTTTCTTT.

This clonotype was counted a few times. The chain recombines TRBV4-1 with TRBJ1-1, with a possible D match to TRBD1 (6 bases). Germline V lookup: CDR1 MGHRA, CDR2 YSYEKL. This CDR3 comprises 16 residues. V shed 0 bases and J shed 0 bases, with 11 bases lying between them. CDR3 in DNA: TGCGCCAGCAGCCAAGACCCAGGGGCCGTGAACACTGAAGCTTTCTTT. This sequence encodes CASSQDPGAVNTEAFF.

This rearrangement joins TRBV6-2 or TRBV6-3 to TRBJ2-3; 7 bases are shared with TRBD1. Trimming removed 6 bases from V and 0 bases from J; junction bases left unmatched: 15. The CDR3 has 18 amino acids. In germline, CDR1 is MNHEY, CDR2 SVGEGT. The CDR3 DNA is TGTGCCAGCAGCTGGACAGGCTTCCCCGTTCTGAGCACAGATACGCAGTATTTT. Amino acid sequence: CASSWTGFPVLSTDTQYF.

This chain links TRBV20-1 with TRBJ2-3, with TRBD1 identical over 8 bases. With V trimmed by 6 bases and J by 0 bases, 5 bases remained unmatched. The germline gives CDR1 DFQATT, CDR2 SNEGSKA (reference sequence). This CDR3 comprises 14 residues. CDR3 in DNA: TGCAGTGCAACGGACAGGGTTAGCACAGATACGCAGTATTTT. Its protein is CSATDRVSTDTQYF.

This clonotype was detected a few times. The chain links TRBV7-7 to TRBJ2-3; 8 bases match TRBD1. Germline CDR1 reads SSHAT; CDR2 reads FNYEAQ (reference sequence). The V and J ends lost 5 bases and 9 bases, in that order; junction bases with no gene match: 4. This CDR3 region has 12 residues. CDR3 coding DNA: TGTGCCAGCAGCATCGGACAGGGAACGCAGTATTTT. This encodes CASSIGQGTQYF.